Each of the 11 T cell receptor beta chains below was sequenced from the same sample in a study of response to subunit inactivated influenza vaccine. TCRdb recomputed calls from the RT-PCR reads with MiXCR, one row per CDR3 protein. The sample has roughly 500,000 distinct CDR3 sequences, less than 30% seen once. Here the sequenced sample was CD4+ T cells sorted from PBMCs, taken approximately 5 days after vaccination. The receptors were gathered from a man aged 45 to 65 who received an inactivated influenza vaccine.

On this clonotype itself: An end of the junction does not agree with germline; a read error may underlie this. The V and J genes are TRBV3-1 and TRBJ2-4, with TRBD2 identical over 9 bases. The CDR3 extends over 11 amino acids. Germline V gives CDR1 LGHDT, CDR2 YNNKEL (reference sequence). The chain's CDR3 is CSSGEKGIQYF. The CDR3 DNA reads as TGCTCTAGCGGGGAAAAGGGCATTCAGTACTTC.

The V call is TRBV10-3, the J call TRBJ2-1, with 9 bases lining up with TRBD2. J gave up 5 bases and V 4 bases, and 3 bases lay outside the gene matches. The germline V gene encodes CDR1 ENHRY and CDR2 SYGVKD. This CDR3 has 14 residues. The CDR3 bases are TGTGCCATCAGTGCAGTAGCGGGAGACAATGAGCAGTTCTTC. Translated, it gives CAISAVAGDNEQFF.

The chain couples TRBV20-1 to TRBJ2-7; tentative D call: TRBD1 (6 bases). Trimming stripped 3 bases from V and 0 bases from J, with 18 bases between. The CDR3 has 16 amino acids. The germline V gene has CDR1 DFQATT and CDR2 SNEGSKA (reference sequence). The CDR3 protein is CSARDSLDSSSYEQYF. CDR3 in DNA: TGCAGTGCTAGGGACAGCTTAGACTCAAGCTCCTACGAGCAGTACTTC.

The CDR3 reads CASRPEGAATEAFF. The CDR3 region has the DNA TGTGCCAGCAGGCCCGAGGGGGCCGCCACTGAAGCTTTCTTT. The chain uses TRBV12-3 or TRBV12-4 and TRBJ1-1; 7 bases align to TRBD1. V gave up 6 bases and J gave up 4 bases; unmatched junction bases: 8. The CDR3 contains 14 residues.

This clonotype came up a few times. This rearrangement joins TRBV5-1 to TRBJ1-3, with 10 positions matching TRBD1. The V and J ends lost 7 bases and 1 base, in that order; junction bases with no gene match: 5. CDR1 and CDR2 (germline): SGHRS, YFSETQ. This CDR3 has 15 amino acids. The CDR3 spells CASSRQGASGNTIYF. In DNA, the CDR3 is TGCGCCAGCTCAAGACAGGGGGCTTCTGGAAACACCATATATTTT.

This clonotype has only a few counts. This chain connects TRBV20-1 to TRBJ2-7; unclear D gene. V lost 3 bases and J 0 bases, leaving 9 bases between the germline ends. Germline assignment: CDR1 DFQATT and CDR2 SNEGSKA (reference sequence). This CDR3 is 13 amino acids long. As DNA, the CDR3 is TGCAGTGCTAGCGCGGCTACCTCCTACGAGCAGTACTTC. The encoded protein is CSASAATSYEQYF.

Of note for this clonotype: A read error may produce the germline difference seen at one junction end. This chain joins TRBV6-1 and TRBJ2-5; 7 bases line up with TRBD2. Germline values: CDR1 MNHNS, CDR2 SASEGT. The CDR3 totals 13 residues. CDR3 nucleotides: TGTGCCAGCAGTCAAGCGGGAAAAGAGACCCAGTACTTC. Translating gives CASSQAGKETQYF.

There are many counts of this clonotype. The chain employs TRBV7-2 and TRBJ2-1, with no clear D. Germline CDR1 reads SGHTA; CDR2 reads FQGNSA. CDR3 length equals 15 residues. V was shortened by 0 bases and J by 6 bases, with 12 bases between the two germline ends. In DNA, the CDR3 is TGTGCCAGCAGCTTAGCAATAGCTGCGATCAATGAGCAGTTCTTC. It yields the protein CASSLAIAAINEQFF.

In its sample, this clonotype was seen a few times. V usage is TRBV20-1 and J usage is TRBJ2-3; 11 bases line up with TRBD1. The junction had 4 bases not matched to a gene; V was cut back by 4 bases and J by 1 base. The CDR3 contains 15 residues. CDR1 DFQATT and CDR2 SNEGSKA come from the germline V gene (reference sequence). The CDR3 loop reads CSATRTGGGTDTQYF. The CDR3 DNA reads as TGCAGTGCTACGAGGACAGGGGGCGGCACAGATACGCAGTATTTT.

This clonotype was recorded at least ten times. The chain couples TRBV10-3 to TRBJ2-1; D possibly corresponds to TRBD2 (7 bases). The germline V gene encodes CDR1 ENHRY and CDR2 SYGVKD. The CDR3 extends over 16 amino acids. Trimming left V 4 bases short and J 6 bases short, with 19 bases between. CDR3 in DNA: TGTGCCATCAGTGTTTCGGGGGGCGCCTCCCCCAATGAGCAGTTCTTC. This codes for CAISVSGGASPNEQFF.

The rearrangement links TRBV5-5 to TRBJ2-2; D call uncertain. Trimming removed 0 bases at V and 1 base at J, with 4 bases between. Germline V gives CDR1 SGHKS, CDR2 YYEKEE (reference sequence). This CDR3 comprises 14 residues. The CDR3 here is CASSLVENTGELFF. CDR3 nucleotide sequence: TGTGCCAGCAGCTTGGTCGAGAACACCGGGGAGCTGTTTTTT.